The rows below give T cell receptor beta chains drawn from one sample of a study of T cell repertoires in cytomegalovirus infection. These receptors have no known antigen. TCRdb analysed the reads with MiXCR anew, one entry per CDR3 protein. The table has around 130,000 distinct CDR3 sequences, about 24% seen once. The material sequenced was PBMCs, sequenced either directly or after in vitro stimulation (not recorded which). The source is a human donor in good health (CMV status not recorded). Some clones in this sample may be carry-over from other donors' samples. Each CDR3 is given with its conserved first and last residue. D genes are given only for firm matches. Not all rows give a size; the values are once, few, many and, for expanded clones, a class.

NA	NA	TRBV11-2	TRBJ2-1	CASSWGLRGSSYNEQFF	TGTGCCAGCAGCTGGGGGCTACGCGGGAGCTCCTACAATGAGCAGTTCTTC
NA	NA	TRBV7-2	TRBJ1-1	CASSLRGGRVDTEAFF	TGTGCCAGCAGCTTACGCGGGGGGCGCGTGGACACTGAAGCTTTCTTT
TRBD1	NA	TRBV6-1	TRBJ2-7	CASRRDRDRPYEQYF	TGTGCCAGCAGGAGGGACAGGGACCGCCCCTACGAGCAGTACTTC
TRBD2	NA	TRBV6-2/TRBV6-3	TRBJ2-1	CASRTSATDEQFF	TGTGCCAGCAGGACTAGCGCGACCGATGAGCAGTTCTTC
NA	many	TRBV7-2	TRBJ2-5	CASIPPPLSAGGLQETQYF	TGTGCCAGCATCCCTCCCCCATTGTCCGCAGGGGGGCTTCAAGAGACCCAGTACTTC
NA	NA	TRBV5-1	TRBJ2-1	CASSLARRGDEQFF	TGCGCCAGCAGCTTGGCTCGGAGGGGCGATGAGCAGTTCTTC
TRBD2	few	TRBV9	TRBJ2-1	CASSVSISAGDHNEQFF	TGTGCCAGCAGCGTTAGTATCTCTGCGGGAGATCACAATGAGCAGTTCTTC
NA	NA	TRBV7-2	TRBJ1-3	CASSLFPLTEFSGNTIYF	TGTGCCAGCAGCTTATTCCCCCTGACCGAGTTCTCTGGAAACACCATATATTTT
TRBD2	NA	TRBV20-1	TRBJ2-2	CSARGLAGVPGELFF	TGCAGTGCCCGAGGACTAGCGGGAGTCCCCGGGGAGCTGTTTTTT
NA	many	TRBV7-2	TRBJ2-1	CASSEGGVSYNEQFF	TGTGCCAGCAGCGAGGGAGGAGTATCCTACAATGAGCAGTTCTTC
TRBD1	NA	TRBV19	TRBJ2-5	CASSIGDRIGETQYF	TGTGCCAGTAGTATAGGGGACAGGATTGGAGAGACCCAGTACTTC
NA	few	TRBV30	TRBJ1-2	CAWGRGVRGYTF	TGTGCCTGGGGACGGGGTGTGAGGGGCTACACCTTC
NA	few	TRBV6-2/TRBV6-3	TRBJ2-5	CASSYPGFRETQYF	TGTGCCAGCAGTTACCCCGGGTTTCGTGAGACCCAGTACTTC
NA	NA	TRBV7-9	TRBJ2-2	CASSFSPGPFTGELFF	TGTGCCAGCAGCTTTTCCCCGGGACCCTTCACCGGGGAGCTGTTTTTT
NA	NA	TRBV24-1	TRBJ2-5	CATSDLVDQETQYF	TGTGCCACCAGTGATTTGGTAGACCAAGAGACCCAGTACTTC
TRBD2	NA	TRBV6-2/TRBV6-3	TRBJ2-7	CASTPGGRAHDEQYF	TGTGCCAGCACCCCTGGGGGGAGGGCTCACGACGAGCAGTACTTC
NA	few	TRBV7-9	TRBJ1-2	CASSLSTGPYGYTF	TGTGCCAGCAGCTTAAGTACAGGGCCCTATGGCTACACCTTC
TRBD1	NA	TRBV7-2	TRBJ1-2	CASSSRTGVNYGYTF	TGTGCCAGCAGCTCGCGGACAGGTGTTAACTATGGCTACACCTTC
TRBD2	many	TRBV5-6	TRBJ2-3	CASSLGLALDTQYF	TGTGCCAGCAGCTTGGGACTAGCGTTGGATACGCAGTATTTT
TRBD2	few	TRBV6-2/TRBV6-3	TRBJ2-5	CASSNPGLASTRTQYF	TGTGCCAGCAGTAATCCGGGACTAGCGTCAACAAGGACCCAGTACTTC
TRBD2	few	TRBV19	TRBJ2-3	CASNVGSGIADTQYF	TGTGCCAGTAATGTTGGTAGCGGGATTGCAGATACGCAGTATTTT
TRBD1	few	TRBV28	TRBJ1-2	CASSSQGARGYTF	TGTGCCAGCAGTTCCCAGGGGGCGCGTGGCTACACCTTC
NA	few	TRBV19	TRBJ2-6	CASSGQRGFSGANVLTF	TGTGCCAGTAGCGGACAGAGAGGGTTCTCTGGGGCCAACGTCCTGACTTTC
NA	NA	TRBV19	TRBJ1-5	CASSIDRDDYQPQHF	TGTGCCAGTAGTATAGACAGGGATGATTATCAGCCCCAGCATTTT
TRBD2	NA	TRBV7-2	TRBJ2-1	CASSTSGGHYNEQFF	TGTGCCAGCAGCACTAGCGGGGGTCACTACAATGAGCAGTTCTTC
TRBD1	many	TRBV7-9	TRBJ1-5	CASSKQGGHSNQPQHF	TGTGCCAGCAGCAAACAGGGGGGACATAGCAATCAGCCCCAGCATTTT
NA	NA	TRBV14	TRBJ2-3	CASSQELRSTDTQYF	TGTGCCAGCAGCCAAGAATTGCGGAGCACAGATACGCAGTATTTT
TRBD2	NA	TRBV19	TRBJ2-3	CASKNTYSGRQYF	TGTGCCAGCAAGAATACCTATAGCGGGAGGCAGTATTTT
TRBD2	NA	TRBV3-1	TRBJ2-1	CASSQETSGNYNEQFF	TGTGCCAGCAGCCAAGAGACTAGCGGGAACTACAATGAGCAGTTCTTC
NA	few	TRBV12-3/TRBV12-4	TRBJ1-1	CASSLAFTEAFF	TGTGCCAGCAGTTTAGCTTTTACTGAAGCTTTCTTT
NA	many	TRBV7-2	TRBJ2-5	CASSPPNAGSKETQYF	TGTGCCAGCAGCCCACCCAACGCCGGGAGTAAAGAGACCCAGTACTTC
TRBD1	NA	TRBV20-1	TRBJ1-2	CSAIITGQGPANYGYTF	TGCAGTGCTATCATCACGGGACAGGGTCCCGCTAACTATGGCTACACCTTC